These 17 T cell receptor beta chains originate from one sample sequenced in a study of cytomegalovirus exposure and HLA in healthy donors. Clones were sequenced by immunoSEQ multiplex PCR, and TCRdb holds only the in-frame ones, with some missing. The data hold a few hundred thousand clones, with roughly 85% observed a single time. Sequencing was done on a sample of PBMCs. Every receptor here comes from a woman aged 18-29 years in good health and CMV-seronegative.

The genes are TRBV5-6 and TRBJ2-5, with 8 bases fitting TRBD1. V lost 4 bases, J lost 8 bases, and 10 bases stayed unmatched. The CDR3 covers 14 residues. Germline V CDR1 and CDR2: SGHDT, YYEEEE. DNA for the CDR3: TGTGCCAGCAGCGGACCCGGGACAGGCAGTACCCAGTACTTC. This sequence encodes CASSGPGTGSTQYF.

This clone appeared a single time. The chain links TRBV29-1 to TRBJ2-2; 9 nucleotides agree with TRBD1. Germline V gives CDR1 SQVTM, CDR2 ANQGSEA. The CDR3 is made up of 12 amino acids. J gave up 7 bases and V 3 bases, and 0 bases lay outside the gene matches. The CDR3 protein is CSVEGQGGELFF. CDR3 DNA sequence: TGCAGCGTTGAGGGACAGGGCGGGGAGCTGTTTTTT.

The rearrangement uses TRBV5-6 and TRBJ2-1; TRBD1 might be the D (5 bases). Trimming left V 4 bases short and J 4 bases short, with 15 bases between. CDR3 length equals 15 residues. Germline CDR1 and CDR2: SGHDT and YYEEEE. The DNA of the CDR3 is TGTGCCAGCAGCCCTTTAAGCAGGGTTTACAATGAGCAGTTCTTC. Translated: CASSPLSRVYNEQFF.

V usage is TRBV2 and J usage is TRBJ2-5; 7 nucleotides agree with TRBD2. CDR3 length equals 16 residues. V trimming: 2 bases; J trimming: 1 base; junction bases outside the gene matches: 7. Per germline, CDR1 SNHLY and CDR2 FYNNEI. The CDR3 nucleotides read TGTGCCAGCAGTGAACAAGGACTAGTGGGCCAAGAGACCCAGTACTTC. Amino acid sequence: CASSEQGLVGQETQYF.

The chain joins TRBV7-3 to TRBJ2-3, with 8 bases fitting TRBD1. The CDR3 extends over 15 amino acids. V was clipped by 4 bases and J by 3 bases; unmatched bases: 6. Per germline, CDR1 SGHTA and CDR2 FQGTGA. CDR3 sequence reads: CASSYQTGETDTQYF. In DNA, the CDR3 is TGTGCCAGCAGCTATCAGACAGGGGAGACAGATACGCAGTATTTT.

This chain joins TRBV6-5 and TRBJ2-6; tentative D call: TRBD2 (6 bases). Germline assignment: CDR1 MNHEY and CDR2 SVGAGI. CDR3 size: 16 residues. Between the trimmed V and J ends, which lost 0 bases and 2 bases, there was a span of 8 bases. CDR3 sequence (DNA): TGTGCCAGCAGTTACTCGTCGGGGGCTGGGGCCAACGTCCTGACTTTC. Residues: CASSYSSGAGANVLTF.

This clone was found once. J is TRBJ1-2 and V is TRBV6-5; D gene ambiguous. This CDR3 comprises 13 residues. The V gene's germline CDR1 is MNHEY and CDR2 SVGAGI. The V end was cut by 0 bases, the J end by 5 bases, with 7 bases between. The CDR3: CASSYSSYYGYTF. Written as DNA, the CDR3 is TGTGCCAGCAGTTACTCGAGTTATTATGGCTACACCTTC.

This chain joins TRBV29-1 and TRBJ2-3, with D hard to call. Germline CDR1 reads SQVTM; CDR2 reads ANQGSEA. The V end was cut by 7 bases, the J end by 0 bases, with 14 bases between. The CDR3 totals 14 residues. The DNA of the CDR3 is TGCAGCGCATCAGGCCAATCGAGCACAGATACGCAGTATTTT. It encodes CSASGQSSTDTQYF.

CDR3 sequence (DNA): TGTGCCAGCAGTTTCGGACAGGGGAAAGAGACCCAGTACTTC. As protein: CASSFGQGKETQYF. V gene TRBV6-1 combines with J gene TRBJ2-5; 9 bases align to TRBD1. Germline V CDR1 and CDR2: MNHNS, SASEGT. V shed 5 bases, J shed 3 bases, and the junction held 4 bases outside the gene matches. This CDR3 contains 14 residues.

This clone has a single count. V is TRBV5-1 and J is TRBJ2-7, with a weak D call TRBD1 (6 bases). Germline V CDR1 and CDR2: SGHRS, YFSETQ. The CDR3 consists of 14 residues. With 4 bases removed from V and 2 bases from J, the gap between germline ends came to 13 bases. As DNA, the CDR3 is TGCGCCAGCAGCGTCCGGGACATTGCCTACGAGCAGTACTTC. Its translation: CASSVRDIAYEQYF. The variable domain in full, with the rest retrieved from reference TRBV5-1 and TRBJ2-7, is KAGVTQTPRYLIKTRGQQVTLSCSPISGHRSVSWYQQTPGQGLQFLFEYFSETQRNKGNFPGRFSGRQFSNSRSEMNVSTLELGDSALYLCASSVRDIAYEQYFGPGTRLTVT.

This clone was seen more than once but under ten times. This chain links TRBV18 with TRBJ2-7, with TRBD1 as a possible D gene (5 bases). V shed 3 bases and J shed 4 bases, with 16 bases lying between them. CDR1 and CDR2 (germline): KGHSH, LQKENI. The CDR3 loop spans 15 amino acids. The CDR3 DNA sequence: TGTGCCAGCTCACCTCCCTCCTTGGGGCAGTACGAGCAGTACTTC. It yields the protein CASSPPSLGQYEQYF. Using reference TRBV18 and TRBJ2-7 for the parts outside the CDR3, the full variable domain is NAGVMQNPRHLVRRRGQEARLRCSPMKGHSHVYWYRQLPEEGLKFMVYLQKENIIDESGMPKERFSAEFPKEGPSILRIQQVVRGDSAAYFCASSPPSLGQYEQYFGPGTRLTVT.

The chain carries TRBV18 and TRBJ2-7, with 10 bases fitting TRBD1. V was clipped by 0 bases and J by 5 bases; unmatched bases: 10. Germline V CDR1 and CDR2: KGHSH, LQKENI. The CDR3 has 17 amino acids. The CDR3 region is CASSPPRRTTGGNEQYF. For the CDR3, the DNA is TGTGCCAGCTCACCACCGCGAAGAACGACAGGGGGCAACGAGCAGTACTTC. The complete variable domain, with remaining parts taken from reference TRBV18 and TRBJ2-7, reads NAGVMQNPRHLVRRRGQEARLRCSPMKGHSHVYWYRQLPEEGLKFMVYLQKENIIDESGMPKERFSAEFPKEGPSILRIQQVVRGDSAAYFCASSPPRRTTGGNEQYFGPGTRLTVT.

In its sample, this clone was seen a few times. The rearrangement uses TRBV7-8 and TRBJ2-2; 12 bases are shared with TRBD2. After removal of 5 bases from V and 4 bases from J, the junction contained 5 bases not matched to a gene. Germline values: CDR1 SGHVS, CDR2 FQNEAQ. This CDR3 region has 16 residues. CDR3 DNA sequence: TGTGCCAGCAGCCAGGGACTAGCGGGCCTCACCGGGGAGCTGTTTTTT. As protein: CASSQGLAGLTGELFF.

This chain connects TRBV5-4 to TRBJ1-2; D ambiguous. Trimming left V 4 bases short and J 13 bases short, with 14 bases between. This CDR3 is built from 11 residues. Germline values: CDR1 SGHNT, CDR2 YYREEE (reference sequence). DNA for the CDR3: TGTGCCAGCAGCCGGACTGACATGATCACCTTC. This encodes CASSRTDMITF.

This chain joins TRBV7-9 and TRBJ2-1; TRBD2 agrees at 14 bases. J was trimmed by 9 bases and V by 1 base; bases with no gene match: 14. This CDR3 contains 19 residues. Germline V lookup: CDR1 SEHNR, CDR2 FQNEAQ (reference sequence). The CDR3 is CASSLVQGLAGVIGGEQFF. The CDR3 DNA follows: TGTGCCAGCAGCTTAGTTCAGGGACTAGCGGGAGTAATTGGTGGTGAGCAGTTCTTC.

This chain links TRBV14 with TRBJ1-5; 9 bases are a match to TRBD1. The CDR3 has 15 amino acids. The ends lost 4 bases at V and 1 base at J; junction bases unmatched: 2. Germline-derived CDR1 and CDR2 are SGHDN and FVKESK. DNA of the CDR3: TGTGCCAGCAGCCTGGGGACAGGGAGCAATCAGCCCCAGCATTTT. It translates to CASSLGTGSNQPQHF.

CDR3 bases: TGTGCCACCAGCAGAGATCGGCTAGCGGGCCGGTCGGGGGAGCTGTTTTTT. It translates to CATSRDRLAGRSGELFF. V and J are TRBV15 and TRBJ2-2; 8 positions agree with TRBD2. Germline V lookup: CDR1 LNHNV, CDR2 YYDKDF (reference sequence). The CDR3 loop spans 17 amino acids. V gave up 0 bases and J gave up 8 bases; unmatched junction bases: 11. Together with reference TRBV15 and TRBJ2-2, the CDR3 gives the full variable domain: DAMVIQNPRYQVTQFGKPVTLSCSQTLNHNVMYWYQQKSSQAPKLLFHYYDKDFNNEADTPDNFQSRRPNTSFCFLDIRSPGLGDTAMYLCATSRDRLAGRSGELFFGEGSRLTVL.